This T cell receptor (beta chain) stems from a study of PD-1 and CTLA-4 blockade in melanoma. CDR3 length: 18 amino acids. CDR1 and CDR2 from the germline V gene are MGHDK and SYGVNS. Trimming took 3 bases from V and 4 from J; bases not matched to a gene: 7. Profiling relied on immunoSEQ multiplex PCR, and the TCRdb table lists in-frame clones only, not all of them. This table has 25,000 to 35,000 clones, roughly 91% appearing once. Specimen: CD8+ T cells from peripheral blood, collected before anti-PD-1 treatment. V usage is TRBV25-1 and J usage is TRBJ2-6; 12 nucleotides match TRBD1. The sequence was collected from a human donor with melanoma. The CDR3: CASSESPGQGAGANVLTF. The CDR3 DNA reads TGTGCCAGCAGTGAGTCCCCGGGACAGGGGGCCGGGGCCAACGTCCTGACTTTC.